These T cell receptor beta chains were read from a single sample in a study of CD8 T cells in ankylosing spondylitis. TCRdb used MiXCR to reprocess the 5' RACE reads, holding one entry per CDR3 protein. The table lists some 400,000 distinct CDR3 sequences, approximately 20% of them singletons. Input material: blood, either unsorted or a sorted T cell fraction (not recorded which). All receptors come from a male donor with ankylosing spondylitis. The CDR3 runs from the conserved cysteine through the conserved F or W. The order of the fields is D gene, J gene, clone size, V gene, CDR3 protein, CDR3 DNA. D genes are given only for firm matches. Clone size is stated in some rows and not others, as once, few, many or a class when expanded.

NA | TRBJ2-7 | few | TRBV20-1 | CSARDPRTAISYEQYF | TGCAGTGCTAGAGATCCTAGGACAGCCATCTCCTACGAGCAGTACTTC
TRBD1 | TRBJ1-2 | NA | TRBV29-1 | CSVVPTGTNYGYTF | TGCAGCGTTGTCCCGACAGGGACGAACTATGGCTACACCTTC
TRBD1 | TRBJ1-1 | NA | TRBV6-5 | CASSFPGTGAEAFF | TGTGCCAGCAGTTTTCCCGGGACAGGGGCTGAAGCTTTCTTT
NA | TRBJ2-1 | few | TRBV29-1 | CSVDSLAPGGDEQFF | TGCAGCGTTGATTCGTTGGCCCCCGGGGGAGATGAGCAGTTCTTC
NA | TRBJ1-4 | few | TRBV3-1 | CASSQDRAQLFF | TGTGCCAGCAGCCAAGATCGGGCGCAGCTGTTTTTT
TRBD2 | TRBJ2-7 | NA | TRBV5-1 | CASTRGQTQTSGSLFFYEQYF | TGCGCCAGCACCCGCGGACAGACCCAAACTAGCGGGAGTCTCTTTTTTTACGAGCAGTACTTC
NA | TRBJ2-4 | many | TRBV20-1 | CSARDRVARDVF | TGCAGTGCTAGAGATCGAGTCGCCAGGGACGTTTTT
TRBD2 | TRBJ2-3 | NA | TRBV5-6 | CASSLVGGTTTDTQYF | TGTGCCAGCAGCTTGGTAGGCGGGACTACCACAGATACGCAGTATTTT
NA | TRBJ2-2 | NA | TRBV7-2 | CASSSPAGHHTGELFF | TGTGCCAGCAGCTCACCCGCGGGACACCACACCGGGGAGCTGTTTTTT
TRBD1 | TRBJ2-5 | NA | TRBV2 | CASSRPPTGRETQYF | TGTGCCAGCAGCCGACCCCCGACAGGGAGAGAGACCCAGTACTTC
TRBD2 | TRBJ2-2 | few | TRBV4-2 | CASSQDAPGLANGELFF | TGTGCCAGCAGCCAAGATGCCCCGGGACTAGCAAACGGGGAGCTGTTTTTT
TRBD1 | TRBJ1-1 | NA | TRBV20-1 | CSADLGPGQGDQAFF | TGCAGTGCCGACCTTGGTCCGGGACAGGGGGATCAAGCTTTCTTT
NA | TRBJ2-1 | many | TRBV5-1 | CASSLRDPSYNEQFF | TGCGCCAGCAGCTTGAGAGACCCGTCCTACAATGAGCAGTTCTTC
NA | TRBJ2-1 | many | TRBV12-3/TRBV12-4 | CASSFPRKRKSYNEQFF | TGTGCCAGCAGTTTCCCGAGGAAGAGGAAGTCCTACAATGAGCAGTTCTTC
TRBD1 | TRBJ1-1 | few | TRBV12-3/TRBV12-4 | CASTTDRTHTEAFF | TGTGCCAGCACCACGGACAGGACCCACACTGAAGCTTTCTTT
TRBD1 | TRBJ1-5 | NA | TRBV6-2/TRBV6-3 | CASRITTGTGQPQHF | TGTGCCAGCAGAATAACGACAGGGACGGGACAGCCCCAGCATTTT
NA | TRBJ2-3 | NA | TRBV4-1 | CASSQGPADTQYF | TGCGCCAGCAGCCAAGGTCCGGCAGATACGCAGTATTTT
NA | TRBJ1-2 | NA | TRBV5-1 | CASSATPGPRNYGYTF | TGCGCCAGCAGCGCTACCCCGGGGCCGAGGAACTATGGCTACACCTTC
NA | TRBJ2-1 | NA | TRBV15 | CATSVRLGWDYNEQFF | TGTGCCACCAGCGTCCGACTGGGATGGGACTACAATGAGCAGTTCTTC
TRBD2 | TRBJ2-7 | NA | TRBV28 | CASSPRLAGAYEQYF | TGTGCCAGCAGCCCCAGACTAGCGGGAGCCTACGAGCAGTACTTC
NA | TRBJ2-3 | few | TRBV7-6 | CASSFSGDTQYF | TGTGCCAGCAGCTTTAGCGGAGATACGCAGTATTTT
NA | TRBJ1-1 | few | TRBV18 | CASSPRQGESGTEAFF | TGTGCCAGCTCACCTCGTCAGGGTGAGAGCGGCACTGAAGCTTTCTTT
TRBD1 | TRBJ2-1 | few | TRBV3-1 | CASSLPGQGGNEQFF | TGTGCCAGCAGCTTGCCGGGACAGGGAGGGAATGAGCAGTTCTTC
TRBD2 | TRBJ2-1 | NA | TRBV5-4 | CASSSGLAGNDEQFF | TGTGCCAGCAGCTCGGGACTAGCGGGTAACGATGAGCAGTTCTTC
TRBD2 | TRBJ2-7 | few | TRBV20-1 | CSASELAGGFEQYF | TGCAGTGCTAGTGAACTAGCGGGAGGGTTCGAGCAGTACTTC
NA | TRBJ1-5 | NA | TRBV12-3/TRBV12-4 | CASSLVRGVSGQPQHF | TGTGCCAGCAGTTTAGTACGGGGTGTCTCGGGTCAGCCCCAGCATTTT
NA | TRBJ2-5 | NA | TRBV5-1 | CASSFVATETQYF | TGCGCCAGCAGCTTTGTAGCGACTGAGACCCAGTACTTC
TRBD2 | TRBJ2-3 | NA | TRBV20-1 | CSARPASGSPDTQYF | TGCAGTGCTAGACCCGCTAGCGGGAGCCCAGATACGCAGTATTTT
TRBD1 | TRBJ2-3 | few | TRBV9 | CASGYRGSTDTQYF | TGTGCCAGCGGTTACAGGGGAAGCACAGATACGCAGTATTTT
NA | TRBJ1-5 | NA | TRBV6-2/TRBV6-3 | CASTNYGRGDNQPQHF | TGTGCCAGCACCAACTACGGCAGGGGAGATAACCAGCCCCAGCATTTT
TRBD2 | TRBJ2-7 | NA | TRBV10-3 | CATSGLAASSSYEQYF | TGTGCCACTTCGGGACTAGCGGCTTCCAGCTCCTACGAGCAGTACTTC
NA | TRBJ2-1 | NA | TRBV7-2 | CASSPWAGDMYEQFF | TGTGCCAGCAGCCCGTGGGCAGGGGACATGTATGAGCAGTTCTTC
NA | TRBJ2-5 | many | TRBV27 | CASSFKSWETQYF | TGTGCCAGCAGTTTCAAGAGTTGGGAGACCCAGTACTTC
NA | TRBJ2-3 | few | TRBV18 | CASSPPRDTQYF | TGTGCCAGCTCACCACCGCGGGATACGCAGTATTTT
TRBD1 | TRBJ1-2 | NA | TRBV6-2/TRBV6-3 | CASRHSGGRAYGYTF | TGTGCCAGCAGACACTCAGGGGGTCGGGCCTATGGCTACACCTTC
TRBD1 | TRBJ1-1 | NA | TRBV18 | CASSPMGQQNTEAFF | TGTGCCAGCTCACCTATGGGACAGCAGAACACTGAAGCTTTCTTT
NA | TRBJ2-7 | many | TRBV29-1 | CSVERGDEQYF | TGCAGCGTTGAACGAGGGGACGAGCAGTACTTC
NA | TRBJ1-1 | few | TRBV30 | CAWSPGGMNTEAFF | TGTGCCTGGAGTCCGGGGGGGATGAACACTGAAGCTTTCTTT
TRBD1 | TRBJ2-3 | NA | TRBV20-1 | CSADPTGGFSTDTQYF | TGCAGTGCGGACCCGACAGGGGGATTTAGCACAGATACGCAGTATTTT
NA | TRBJ2-7 | NA | TRBV18 | CASSQGQAYEQYF | TGTGCCAGCTCACAGGGACAAGCCTACGAGCAGTACTTC
NA | TRBJ1-1 | NA | TRBV12-3/TRBV12-4 | CASSRQNMNTEAFF | TGTGCCAGCAGTAGACAGAACATGAACACTGAAGCTTTCTTT
TRBD1 | TRBJ1-4 | NA | TRBV28 | CATQGTGNEKLFF | TGTGCCACCCAAGGGACAGGGAATGAAAAACTGTTTTTT
NA | TRBJ2-7 | NA | TRBV12-3/TRBV12-4 | CASSFWHQISEQYF | TGTGCCAGCAGTTTTTGGCACCAAATTTCCGAGCAGTACTTC
TRBD2 | TRBJ2-1 | few | TRBV3-1 | CASSPRTSGILVNEQFF | TGTGCCAGCAGCCCCCGGACTAGCGGGATCCTAGTCAATGAGCAGTTCTTC
NA | TRBJ2-2 | few | TRBV2 | CASSEKRVNTGELFF | TGTGCCAGCAGTGAAAAGCGGGTTAACACCGGGGAGCTGTTTTTT
NA | TRBJ2-5 | few | TRBV5-1 | CASRRASGQETQYF | TGCGCCAGCAGGAGAGCTTCGGGCCAAGAGACCCAGTACTTC
NA | TRBJ2-7 | few | TRBV28 | CASEQGGTYEQYF | TGTGCCAGCGAGCAGGGCGGCACCTACGAGCAGTACTTC
NA | TRBJ2-1 | few | TRBV4-2 | CASSHGRGTYNEQFF | TGTGCCAGCAGCCATGGGAGAGGCACCTACAATGAGCAGTTCTTC
TRBD1 | TRBJ1-4 | few | TRBV12-3/TRBV12-4 | CASSLGDRTNEKLFF | TGTGCCAGCAGTTTAGGGGACAGAACTAATGAAAAACTGTTTTTT
NA | TRBJ2-7 | few | TRBV7-6 | CASSSSGPSTYEQYF | TGTGCCAGCAGCAGCTCAGGACCGAGTACCTACGAGCAGTACTTC
TRBD2 | TRBJ2-5 | many | TRBV5-1 | CASVPAGAETQYF | TGCGCCAGCGTTCCAGCGGGAGCAGAGACCCAGTACTTC
TRBD2 | TRBJ2-2 | few | TRBV10-3 | CAISLLAETGELFF | TGTGCCATCAGTTTGCTAGCGGAGACCGGGGAGCTGTTTTTT
NA | TRBJ2-1 | NA | TRBV20-1 | CSAHLSSVISLF | TGCAGTGCCCATTTGTCTAGCGTGATAAGTCTCTTC
TRBD2 | TRBJ2-1 | NA | TRBV7-2 | CASSPGLALNNEQFF | TGTGCCAGCAGCCCGGGACTAGCATTGAACAATGAGCAGTTCTTC